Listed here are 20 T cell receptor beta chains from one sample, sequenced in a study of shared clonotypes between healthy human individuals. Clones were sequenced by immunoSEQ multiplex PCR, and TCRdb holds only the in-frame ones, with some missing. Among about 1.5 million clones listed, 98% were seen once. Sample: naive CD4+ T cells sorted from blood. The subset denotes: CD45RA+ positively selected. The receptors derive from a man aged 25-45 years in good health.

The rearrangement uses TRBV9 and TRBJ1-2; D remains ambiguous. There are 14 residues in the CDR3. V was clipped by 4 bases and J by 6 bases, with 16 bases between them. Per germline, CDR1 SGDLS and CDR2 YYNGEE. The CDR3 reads CASSSEAGIHGYTF. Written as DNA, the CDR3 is TGTGCCAGCAGCTCCGAGGCGGGGATCCATGGCTACACCTTC.

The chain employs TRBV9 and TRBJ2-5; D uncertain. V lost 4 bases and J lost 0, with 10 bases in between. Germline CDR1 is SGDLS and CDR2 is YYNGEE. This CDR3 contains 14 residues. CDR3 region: CASSIRADQETQYF. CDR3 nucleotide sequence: TGTGCCAGCAGCATCCGCGCAGACCAAGAGACCCAGTACTTC.

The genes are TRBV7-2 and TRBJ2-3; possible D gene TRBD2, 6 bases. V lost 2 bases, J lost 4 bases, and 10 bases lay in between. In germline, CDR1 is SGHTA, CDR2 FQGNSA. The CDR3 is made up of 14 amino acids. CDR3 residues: CASSLPTGADTQYF. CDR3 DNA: TGTGCCAGCAGCTTACCCACGGGGGCAGATACGCAGTATTTT.

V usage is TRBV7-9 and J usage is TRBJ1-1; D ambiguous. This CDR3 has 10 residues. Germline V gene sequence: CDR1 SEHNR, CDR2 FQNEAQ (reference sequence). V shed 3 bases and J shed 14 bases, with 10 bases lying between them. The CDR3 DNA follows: TGTGCCAGCAGCTTGATTCCGAGATTCTTT. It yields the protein CASSLIPRFF.

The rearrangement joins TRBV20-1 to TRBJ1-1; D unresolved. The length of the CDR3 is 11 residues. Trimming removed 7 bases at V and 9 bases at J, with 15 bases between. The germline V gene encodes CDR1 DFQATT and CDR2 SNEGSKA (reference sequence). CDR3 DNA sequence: TGCAGTGTGGACCGGACGTTGAAAGCTTTCTTT. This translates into CSVDRTLKAFF.

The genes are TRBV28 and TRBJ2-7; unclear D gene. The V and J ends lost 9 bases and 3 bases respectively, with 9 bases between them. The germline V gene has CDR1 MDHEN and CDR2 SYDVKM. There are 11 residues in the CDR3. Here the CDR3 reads CASLSSYEQYF. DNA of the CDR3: TGTGCCAGTCTCTCGAGCTACGAGCAGTACTTC.

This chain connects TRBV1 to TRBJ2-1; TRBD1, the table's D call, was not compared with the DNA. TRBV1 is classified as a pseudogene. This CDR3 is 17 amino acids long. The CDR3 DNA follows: TGCACCAGCAGCCAAGAGGGGGGACAGGGGGCCTACAATGAGCAGTTCTTC. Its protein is CTSSQEGGQGAYNEQFF.

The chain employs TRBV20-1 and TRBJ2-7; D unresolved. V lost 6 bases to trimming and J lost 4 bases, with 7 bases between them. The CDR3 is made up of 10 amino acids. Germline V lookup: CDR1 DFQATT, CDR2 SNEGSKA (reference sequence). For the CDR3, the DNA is TGCAGTGCCTTTAGATACGAGCAGTACTTC. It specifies CSAFRYEQYF.

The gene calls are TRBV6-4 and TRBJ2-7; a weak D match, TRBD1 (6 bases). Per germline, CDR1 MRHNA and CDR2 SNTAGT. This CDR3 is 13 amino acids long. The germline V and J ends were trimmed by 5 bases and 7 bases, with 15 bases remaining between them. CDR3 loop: CASSRQASMEQYF. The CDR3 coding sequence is TGTGCCAGCAGTAGACAGGCCTCGATGGAGCAGTACTTC.

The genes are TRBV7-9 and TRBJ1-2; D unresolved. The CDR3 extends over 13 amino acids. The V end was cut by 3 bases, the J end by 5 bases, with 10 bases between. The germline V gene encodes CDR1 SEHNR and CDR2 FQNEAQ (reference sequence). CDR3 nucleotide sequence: TGTGCCAGCAGCTTTGGCACGGATTATGGCTACACCTTC. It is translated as CASSFGTDYGYTF.

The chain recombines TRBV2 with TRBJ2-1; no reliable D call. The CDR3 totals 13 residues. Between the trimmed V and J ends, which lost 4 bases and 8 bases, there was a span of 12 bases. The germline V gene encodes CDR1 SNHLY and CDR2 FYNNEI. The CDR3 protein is CASSVRPMDEQFF. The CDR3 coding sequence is TGTGCCAGCAGTGTGCGACCTATGGATGAGCAGTTCTTC.

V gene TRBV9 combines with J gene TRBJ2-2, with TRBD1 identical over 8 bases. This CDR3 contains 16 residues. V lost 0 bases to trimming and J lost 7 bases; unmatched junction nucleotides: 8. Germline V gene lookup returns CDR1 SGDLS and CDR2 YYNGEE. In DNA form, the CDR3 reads TGTGCCAGCAGCGTAGCAACAGGGGGTATGGTCGGGGAGCTGTTTTTT. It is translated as CASSVATGGMVGELFF.

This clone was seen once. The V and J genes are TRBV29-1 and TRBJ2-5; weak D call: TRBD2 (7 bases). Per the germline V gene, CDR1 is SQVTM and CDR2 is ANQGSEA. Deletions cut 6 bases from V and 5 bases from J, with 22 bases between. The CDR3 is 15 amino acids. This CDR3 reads CSVAGGRGRVETQYF. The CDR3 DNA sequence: TGCAGCGTCGCCGGTGGGCGGGGGCGCGTTGAGACCCAGTACTTC.

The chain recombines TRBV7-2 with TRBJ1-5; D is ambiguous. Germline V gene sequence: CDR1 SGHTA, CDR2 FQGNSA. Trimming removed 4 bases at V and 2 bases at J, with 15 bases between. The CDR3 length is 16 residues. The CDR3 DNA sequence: TGTGCCAGCAGCTCAAGCCGGGATAAAGGCAATCAGCCCCAGCATTTT. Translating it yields CASSSSRDKGNQPQHF.

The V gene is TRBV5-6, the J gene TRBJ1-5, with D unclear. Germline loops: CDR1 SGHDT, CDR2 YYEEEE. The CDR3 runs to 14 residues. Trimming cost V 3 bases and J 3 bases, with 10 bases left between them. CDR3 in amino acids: CASSSPRNNQPQHF. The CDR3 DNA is TGTGCCAGCAGCTCTCCACGGAACAATCAGCCCCAGCATTTT.

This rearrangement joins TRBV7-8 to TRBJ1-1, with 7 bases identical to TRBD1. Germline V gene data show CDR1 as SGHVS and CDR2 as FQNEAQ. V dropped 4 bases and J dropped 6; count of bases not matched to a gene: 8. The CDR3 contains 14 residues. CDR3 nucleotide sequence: TGTGCCAGCAGCTCCAACAGGGGTCGTCCTGAAGCTTTCTTT. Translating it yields CASSSNRGRPEAFF.

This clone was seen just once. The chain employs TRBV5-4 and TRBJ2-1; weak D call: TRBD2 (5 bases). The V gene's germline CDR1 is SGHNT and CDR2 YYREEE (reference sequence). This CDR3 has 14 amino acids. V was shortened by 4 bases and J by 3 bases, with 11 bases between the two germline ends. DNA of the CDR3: TGTGCCAGCAGCGAGCGGAACAACTACAATGAGCAGTTCTTC. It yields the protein CASSERNNYNEQFF. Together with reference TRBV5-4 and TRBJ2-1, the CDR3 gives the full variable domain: ETGVTQSPTHLIKTRGQQVTLRCSSQSGHNTVSWYQQALGQGPQFIFQYYREEENGRGNFPPRFSGLQFPNYSSELNVNALELDDSALYLCASSERNNYNEQFFGPGTRLTVL.

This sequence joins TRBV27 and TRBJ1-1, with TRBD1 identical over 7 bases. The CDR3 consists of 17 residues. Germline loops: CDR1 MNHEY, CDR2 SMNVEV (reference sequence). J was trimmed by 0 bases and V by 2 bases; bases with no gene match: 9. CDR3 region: CASSLGNTGAMNTEAFF. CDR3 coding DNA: TGTGCCAGCAGTTTAGGAAATACAGGGGCCATGAACACTGAAGCTTTCTTT.

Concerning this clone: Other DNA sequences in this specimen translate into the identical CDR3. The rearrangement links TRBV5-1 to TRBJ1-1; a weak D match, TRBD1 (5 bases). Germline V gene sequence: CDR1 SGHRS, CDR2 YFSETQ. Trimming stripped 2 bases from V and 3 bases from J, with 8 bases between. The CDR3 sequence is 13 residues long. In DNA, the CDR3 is TGCGCCAGCAGCTTCGGGGGGGACACTGAAGCTTTCTTT. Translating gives CASSFGGDTEAFF. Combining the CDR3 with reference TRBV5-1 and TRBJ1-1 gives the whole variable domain KAGVTQTPRYLIKTRGQQVTLSCSPISGHRSVSWYQQTPGQGLQFLFEYFSETQRNKGNFPGRFSGRQFSNSRSEMNVSTLELGDSALYLCASSFGGDTEAFFGQGTRLTVV.

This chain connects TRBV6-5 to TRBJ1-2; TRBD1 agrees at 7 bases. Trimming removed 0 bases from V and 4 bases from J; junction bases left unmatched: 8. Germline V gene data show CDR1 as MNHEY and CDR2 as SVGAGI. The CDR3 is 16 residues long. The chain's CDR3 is CASSYSGTGQSYGYTF. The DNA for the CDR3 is TGTGCCAGCAGTTACTCGGGAACGGGACAGTCCTATGGCTACACCTTC.